This T cell receptor beta chain was identified during a study of T cells in Graves' hyperthyroidism and ophthalmopathy. Study in general: Any treatment followed the collection of peripheral blood at initial diagnosis. Study-level results: Ophthalmopathy got predicted by the model a median about six months before its onset.

In this sample, this clonotype turned up many times. Its antigen remains unknown. CDR3 size: 14 residues. The junction had 6 bases not matched to a gene; V was cut back by 5 bases and J by 2 bases. Germline CDR1 is SQVTM and CDR2 is ANQGSEA. TCR beta CDR3 sequences were amplified from RNA transcripts. Carried out on the TCR CDR3, a first-round RT-PCR used the HTBI primer set. TCRdb reprocessed the multiplex PCR reads via MiXCR and lists one record per CDR3 protein. The sample shows roughly 500,000 distinct CDR3 sequences, about 14% of them seen only once. Sequenced material: blood. The chain employs TRBV29-1 and TRBJ2-1, with TRBD2 identical over 7 bases. This clonotype was sampled from a woman in her 30s with Graves' hyperthyroidism that later progressed to Graves' ophthalmopathy. CDR3 sequence: CSVHLAVTYNEQFF. For the CDR3, the DNA is TGCAGCGTTCACCTAGCGGTTACCTACAATGAGCAGTTCTTC.